Listed here are 12 T cell receptor beta chains from one sample, sequenced in a study of T cells in localized non-small cell lung cancer. The table came from immunoSEQ multiplex PCR; TCRdb's copy has only in-frame clones and leaves some out. The table lists around 45,000 clones, about 88% of them singletons. Sequencing used PBMCs, obtained before any cancer treatment. The source is a man between 40 and 69 years old with stage II lung adenocarcinoma.

This clone was detected only a few times. The genes are TRBV5-1 and TRBJ2-7; TRBD1 matches at 9 bases. The CDR3 sequence is 12 residues long. V shed 1 base and J 9 bases; nucleotides not matched to a gene: 2. The germline gives CDR1 SGHRS, CDR2 YFSETQ. This chain's CDR3 is CASSLTGGGQYF. The CDR3 coding sequence is TGCGCCAGCAGCTTGACAGGGGGCGGGCAGTACTTC.

The chain is built from TRBV11-3 and TRBJ2-3; unclear D gene. The CDR3 sequence is 16 residues long. From germline, CDR1 is SGHNT and CDR2 YENEEA. V lost 2 bases and J lost 0, with 12 bases in between. CDR3 sequence (DNA): TGTGCCAGCAGCTTATTTAACACCCCTAGCACAGATACGCAGTATTTT. The encoded protein is CASSLFNTPSTDTQYF.

This CDR3 reads CASSQTSGFNEQFF. CDR3 coding DNA: TGTGCCAGCAGCCAAACTAGCGGGTTCAATGAGCAGTTCTTC. J is TRBJ2-1 and V is TRBV4-2; 9 positions match TRBD2. In germline, CDR1 is LGHNA, CDR2 YNFKEQ. After removal of 2 bases from V and 6 bases from J, the junction contained 2 bases not matched to a gene. This CDR3 has 14 residues.

J is TRBJ2-5 and V is TRBV6-6, with D tentatively TRBD2 (6 bases). Germline V gene sequence: CDR1 MNHNY, CDR2 SVGAGI (reference sequence). V lost 4 bases and J 3 bases, leaving 12 bases between the germline ends. This CDR3 is 14 amino acids long. The CDR3 sequence is CASSSPGGEETQYF. CDR3 DNA sequence: TGTGCCAGCAGTTCCCCTGGCGGGGAAGAGACCCAGTACTTC.

The chain joins TRBV15 to TRBJ1-3, with D uncertain. V was trimmed by 3 bases and J by 0 bases, leaving 9 bases between them. This CDR3 is built from 15 residues. Germline values: CDR1 LNHNV, CDR2 YYDKDF (reference sequence). The CDR3 DNA sequence: TGTGCCACCAGCAGGGCCCTCCGCTCTGGAAACACCATATATTTT. Protein sequence: CATSRALRSGNTIYF.

This chain links TRBV19 with TRBJ1-1, with D possibly being TRBD1 (5 bases). V gave up 4 bases and J gave up 1 base, with 7 bases separating them. This CDR3 is built from 13 residues. CDR1 and CDR2 from the germline V gene are LNHDA and SQIVND (reference sequence). The CDR3 nucleotides are TGTGCCAGTAGTAACCAGGGGAACACTGAAGCTTTCTTT. It translates to CASSNQGNTEAFF.

J is TRBJ1-1 and V is TRBV9; the D gene is possibly TRBD1 (6 bases). There are 14 residues in the CDR3. The germline V and J ends were trimmed by 1 base and 1 base, with 8 bases remaining between them. The V gene's germline CDR1 is SGDLS and CDR2 YYNGEE. The CDR3 coding sequence is TGTGCCAGCAGCGTAACGGGACAGAACACTGAAGCTTTCTTT. Residues: CASSVTGQNTEAFF.

The CDR3 nucleotides are TGTGCCAGCAGCTGGATCCCCCCCCGACAGGGAGAGACCCAGTACTTC. Translation gives CASSWIPPRQGETQYF. The chain is built from TRBV5-8 and TRBJ2-5; the match to TRBD1 covers 7 bases. CDR3 size: 16 residues. Germline V lookup: CDR1 SGHTS, CDR2 YDEGEE. Unmatched junction bases numbered 12, after V lost 3 bases and J lost 4 bases.

This sequence joins TRBV7-7 and TRBJ2-2, with D perhaps given as TRBD1 or TRBD2 (6 bases each). Looked up from germline, CDR1 is SSHAT and CDR2 is FNYEAQ (reference sequence). Trimming took 1 base from V and 6 from J, leaving 21 bases between them. The CDR3 covers 18 residues. In DNA form, the CDR3 reads TGTGCCAGCAGCTTAGGGCAAGGCGCGGGACCAGGGGCCGGGGAGCTGTTTTTT. Its protein is CASSLGQGAGPGAGELFF.

This clone is labeled as medium-sized. The chain combines TRBV5-1 with TRBJ1-6; D remains ambiguous. Germline V gene sequence: CDR1 SGHRS, CDR2 YFSETQ. Trimming left V 5 bases short and J 0 bases short, with 9 bases between. The CDR3 has 15 amino acids. The CDR3 DNA reads as TGCGCCAGCAGTCCAACTAACTCCTATAATTCACCCCTCCACTTT. Protein sequence: CASSPTNSYNSPLHF.

The chain links TRBV2 to TRBJ1-4; D not resolved. V shed 9 bases and J shed 0 bases, with 11 bases lying between them. The CDR3 spans 14 residues. Germline CDR1 is SNHLY and CDR2 is FYNNEI. The CDR3 nucleotides read TGTGCCAGTAGAGATACTACAACTAATGAAAAACTGTTTTTT. This translates into CASRDTTTNEKLFF.

The chain employs TRBV11-2 and TRBJ2-3; the D is unclear. CDR3 length: 15 amino acids. CDR1 SGHAT and CDR2 FQNNGV come from the germline V gene. The V end lost 0 bases, the J end lost 6 bases, and 13 bases lay between the germline ends. CDR3 in DNA: TGTGCCAGCAGCTTAGACGTATGGGTAAGGGATACGCAGTATTTT. It translates to CASSLDVWVRDTQYF.